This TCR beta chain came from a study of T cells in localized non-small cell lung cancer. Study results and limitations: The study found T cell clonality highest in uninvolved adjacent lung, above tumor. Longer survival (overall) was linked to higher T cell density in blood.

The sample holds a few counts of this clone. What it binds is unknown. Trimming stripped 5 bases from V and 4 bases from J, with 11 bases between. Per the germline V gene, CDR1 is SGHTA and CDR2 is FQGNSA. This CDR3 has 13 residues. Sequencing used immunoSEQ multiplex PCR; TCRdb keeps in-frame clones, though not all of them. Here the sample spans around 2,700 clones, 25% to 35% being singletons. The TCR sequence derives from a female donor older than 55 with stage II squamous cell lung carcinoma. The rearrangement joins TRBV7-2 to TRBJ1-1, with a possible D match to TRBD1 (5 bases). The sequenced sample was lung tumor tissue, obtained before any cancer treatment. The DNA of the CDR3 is TGTGCCAGCAGCATCGCAGGGAGCACTGAAGCTTTCTTT. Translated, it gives CASSIAGSTEAFF.